This T cell receptor beta chain came from a study of blood T cell repertoires in COVID-19. Overall study: PBMCs, B-cell-depleted T cells, or T cells were the source of the cDNA or gDNA that made up the material.

This clone was counted a single time. V trimming: 6 bases; J trimming: 4 bases; junction bases outside the gene matches: 9. Germline V lookup: CDR1 MNHEY, CDR2 SVGEGT. The CDR3 sequence is 15 residues long. Repertoires were generated with immunoSEQ multiplex PCR, while TCRdb's copy carries only in-frame clones and drops some. This table holds 350,000 to 450,000 clones, roughly nine tenths found once. V usage is TRBV6-2 or TRBV6-3 and J usage is TRBJ2-7; 10 bases are shared with TRBD2. The sequencing input was PBMCs or T cells enriched from blood (not recorded which). The TCR originated in a woman in her thirties or forties who had been exposed to COVID-19. DNA for the CDR3: TGTGCCAGCAGCCACGGACTAGCGGCGAAATACGAGCAGTACTTC. This encodes CASSHGLAAKYEQYF.